The 21 T cell receptor beta chains given below trace back to one sample, sequenced in a study of PD-1 blockade in classical Hodgkin lymphoma (dated by TCRdb to about 2020). The time point label for this specimen denotes: cycle 2 day 1 (C2D1) of nivolumab. Every trial patient had relapsed following autologous stem cell transplantation, and prior brentuximab vedotin exposure was what differed among cohorts A, B and C. Library prep was done by the immunoSEQ multiplex PCR assay. In its TCRdb copy, this immuneACCESS table keeps in-frame sequences only and misses some clones. Where compared with another copy, unresolved V genes explain less than half of these, and the others have no known cause. The sample table holds more than 13,000 clones, of which around 82% were seen once. The ten top clones hold about 25% of the sample. Here the sequenced sample was peripheral blood mononuclear cells (PBMCs), taken before the second cycle of nivolumab. Receptors were obtained from a human donor with classical Hodgkin lymphoma.

The V gene is TRBV6-5, the J gene TRBJ1-4; D is undetermined. V lost 6 bases to trimming and J lost 8 bases, with 10 bases between them. The CDR3 is made up of 12 amino acids. Germline assignment: CDR1 MNHEY and CDR2 SVGAGI. CDR3 region: CASRSMGEKLFF. In DNA form, the CDR3 reads TGTGCCAGCAGGTCGATGGGGGAAAAACTGTTTTTT.

The chain joins TRBV19 to TRBJ1-3; D is uncertain. Germline lookup yields CDR1 LNHDA and CDR2 SQIVND (reference sequence). Trimming removed 5 bases at V and 7 bases at J, with 15 bases between. CDR3 length: 14 residues. CDR3: CASSPHGFSNTIYF. In DNA, the CDR3 is TGTGCCAGTAGTCCCCACGGGTTTTCGAACACCATATATTTT.

This clone was observed a handful of times. This chain uses TRBV19 with TRBJ1-5; 11 bases line up with TRBD1. Germline V gene data show CDR1 as LNHDA and CDR2 as SQIVND (reference sequence). The ends lost 6 bases at V and 3 bases at J; junction bases unmatched: 7. The CDR3 spans 16 residues. CDR3 nucleotides: TGTGCCAGTAGCCCCGGGGACAGGGGGAACAATCAGCCCCAGCATTTT. Its translation: CASSPGDRGNNQPQHF.

The chain combines TRBV6-1 with TRBJ2-5; possibly TRBD1 for D (6 bases). The V end lost 3 bases, the J end lost 6 bases, and 14 bases lay between the germline ends. This CDR3 region has 14 residues. Germline CDR1 and CDR2: MNHNS and SASEGT. The CDR3 protein is CASSDLTGKKTQYF. CDR3 bases: TGTGCCAGCAGTGACCTTACAGGGAAGAAGACCCAGTACTTC.

The V call is TRBV4-3, the J call TRBJ2-1, with 13 positions matching TRBD2. The germline V gene has CDR1 LGHNA and CDR2 YSLEER. The V and J ends lost 2 bases and 7 bases, in that order; junction bases with no gene match: 11. This CDR3 spans 18 amino acids. CDR3 coding DNA: TGCGCCAGCAGCCAAACACTAGCGGGGGGGCCGGGGAGGAATGAGCAGTTCTTC. Translated, it gives CASSQTLAGGPGRNEQFF.

The chain links TRBV12-2 to TRBJ1-4. TRBV12-2 is termed a pseudogene. There are 18 residues in the CDR3. CDR3 in amino acids: CASRLSSVIGGSNEKLFF. The CDR3 coding sequence is TGTGCAAGTCGCTTATCCTCCGTTATTGGGGGGTCTAATGAAAAACTGTTTTTT.

This clone is medium-sized (0.01 to 0.1%) in the sample. The chain combines TRBV30 with TRBJ1-1, with D uncertain. Trimming cost V 4 bases and J 2 bases, with 20 bases left between them. Germline CDR1 GTSNPN, CDR2 SVGIG (reference sequence). There are 16 residues in the CDR3. The CDR3 sequence: CAWKNLNWAHNTEAFF. Here the CDR3 DNA reads TGTGCCTGGAAGAACCTTAATTGGGCCCACAACACTGAAGCTTTCTTT.

The chain couples TRBV5-4 to TRBJ2-2; weak D call: TRBD1 (6 bases). The CDR3 loop spans 13 amino acids. V dropped 4 bases and J dropped 7 bases, with 11 bases sitting between them. Germline assignment: CDR1 SGHNT and CDR2 YYREEE (reference sequence). The CDR3 coding sequence is TGTGCCAGCAGCCCAGGACAGATCGGGGAGCTGTTTTTT. Amino acids: CASSPGQIGELFF.

This sequence joins TRBV5-1 and TRBJ1-2, with no clear D. Trimming stripped 0 bases from V and 2 bases from J, with 11 bases between. Germline CDR1 is SGHRS and CDR2 is YFSETQ. This CDR3 is 15 amino acids long. CDR3: CASSLGPTQNYGYTF. DNA for the CDR3: TGCGCCAGCAGCTTGGGCCCAACGCAGAACTATGGCTACACCTTC.

The V and J genes are TRBV11-1 and TRBJ2-1; no clear D gene. CDR3 length equals 15 residues. The germline gives CDR1 SGHAT, CDR2 FQDESV (reference sequence). V was clipped by 1 base and J by 8 bases, with 15 bases between them. The CDR3 DNA is TGTGCCAGCAGCTTAGACCAGGCCTGGGGTGATGAGCAGTTCTTC. It translates to CASSLDQAWGDEQFF.

The chain carries TRBV10-2 and TRBJ1-6, with D hard to call. The V gene lost 0 bases and the J gene lost 10 bases, with 13 bases spanning the gap. Germline CDR1 and CDR2: WSHSY and SAAADI. This CDR3 is built from 15 residues. The CDR3 region has the DNA TGCGCCAGCAGTGAGTCGTCCAGGTCGGGGTCACCCCTCCACTTT. It specifies CASSESSRSGSPLHF.

The rearrangement joins TRBV4-2 to TRBJ2-3, with TRBD2 as a possible D gene (6 bases). CDR1 LGHNA and CDR2 YNFKEQ come from the germline V gene. V gave up 1 base and J gave up 1 base, with 6 bases separating them. There are 14 residues in the CDR3. CDR3 nucleotide sequence: TGTGCCAGCAGCCAAGCGGGGGGCACAGATACGCAGTATTTT. Translating gives CASSQAGGTDTQYF.

This chain connects TRBV19 to TRBJ2-7, with a tentative D call TRBD1 (5 bases). From germline, CDR1 is LNHDA and CDR2 SQIVND (reference sequence). The length of the CDR3 is 15 residues. V was trimmed by 0 bases and J by 4 bases, leaving 13 bases between them. CDR3 DNA: TGTGCCAGTAGTATAGAACTCGGCAGGGTGTACGAGCAGTACTTC. It encodes CASSIELGRVYEQYF.

V gene TRBV6-6 combines with J gene TRBJ1-4; TRBD1 is a possible D gene (6 bases). Trimming stripped 5 bases from V and 8 bases from J, with 18 bases between. Germline V CDR1 and CDR2: MNHNY, SVGAGI (reference sequence). This CDR3 comprises 15 residues. CDR3 sequence reads: CASSPPGGLREKLFF. In DNA form, the CDR3 reads TGTGCCAGCAGTCCCCCCGGGGGGCTCCGGGAAAAACTGTTTTTT.

The rearrangement uses TRBV18 and TRBJ1-1; D perhaps matches TRBD1 (6 bases). The CDR3 covers 17 residues. Trimming shortened V by 0 bases and J by 0 bases, and 14 bases separated the two germline ends. Germline V gene sequence: CDR1 KGHSH, CDR2 LQKENI. CDR3 sequence: CASSPPRDIQVNTEAFF. The DNA for the CDR3 is TGTGCCAGCTCACCACCCCGGGACATACAAGTGAACACTGAAGCTTTCTTT.

In nucleotides, the CDR3 is TGTGCCAGCAGCTTAGAGGGCAGGGGTAGCAATCAGCCCCAGCATTTT. Its protein is CASSLEGRGSNQPQHF. The chain employs TRBV7-8 and TRBJ1-5; weak D call: TRBD1 (6 bases). The germline V gene has CDR1 SGHVS and CDR2 FQNEAQ. This CDR3 has 16 residues. V shed 1 base and J shed 0 bases, with 10 bases lying between them.

The genes are TRBV11-2 and TRBJ1-4, with D possibly matching TRBD1 (6 bases). Trimming stripped 5 bases from V and 7 bases from J, with 20 bases between. Per germline, CDR1 SGHAT and CDR2 FQNNGV. This CDR3 has 16 residues. Written as DNA, the CDR3 is TGTGCCAGCAGCCTACGCGGGGGGGGCAGTGGTGAAAAACTGTTTTTT. Translation gives CASSLRGGGSGEKLFF.

The CDR3 coding sequence is TGTGCCAGTGTGGACTCTGGGGCCAACGTCCTGACTTTC. This translates into CASVDSGANVLTF. This chain links TRBV28 with TRBJ2-6, with no clear D. This CDR3 has 13 amino acids. Germline CDR1 is MDHEN and CDR2 is SYDVKM. The V end lost 9 bases, the J end lost 0 bases, and 6 bases lay between the germline ends.

The V and J genes are TRBV6-5 and TRBJ1-2; D unclear. The germline V gene encodes CDR1 MNHEY and CDR2 SVGAGI. This CDR3 region has 13 residues. Trimming removed 4 bases at V and 2 bases at J, with 8 bases between. The DNA of the CDR3 is TGTGCCAGCAGTTTCGCAGTGAACTATGGCTACACCTTC. It specifies CASSFAVNYGYTF.

V usage is TRBV28 and J usage is TRBJ2-5; 9 positions agree with TRBD1. CDR1 is MDHEN, CDR2 SYDVKM, per germline. This CDR3 spans 14 amino acids. Trimming removed 8 bases from V and 5 bases from J; junction bases left unmatched: 9. CDR3 sequence reads: CASRWRDRVETQYF. Written as DNA, the CDR3 is TGTGCCAGCCGTTGGAGGGACAGGGTTGAGACCCAGTACTTC.

This clone was observed a few times. One junction end disagrees with the germline gene, perhaps due to a read error. This rearrangement joins TRBV7-7 to TRBJ2-1; D is undetermined. Germline V lookup: CDR1 SSHAT, CDR2 FNYEAQ (reference sequence). The CDR3 contains 13 residues. The CDR3 here is CASSLGGPREQFF. As DNA, the CDR3 is TGTGCTAGCAGCTTAGGTGGTCCTAGGGAGCAGTTCTTC.